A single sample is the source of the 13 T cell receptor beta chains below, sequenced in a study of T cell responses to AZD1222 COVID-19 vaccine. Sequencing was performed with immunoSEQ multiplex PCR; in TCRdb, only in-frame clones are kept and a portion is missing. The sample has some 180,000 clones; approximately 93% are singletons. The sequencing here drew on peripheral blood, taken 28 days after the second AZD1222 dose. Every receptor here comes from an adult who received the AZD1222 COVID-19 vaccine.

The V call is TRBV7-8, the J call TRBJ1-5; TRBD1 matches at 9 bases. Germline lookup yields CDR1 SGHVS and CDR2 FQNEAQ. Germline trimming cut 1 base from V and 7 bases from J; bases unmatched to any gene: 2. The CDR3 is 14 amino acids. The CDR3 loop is CASSLGTGAQPQHF. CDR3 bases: TGTGCCAGCAGCTTAGGGACAGGGGCCCAGCCCCAGCATTTT.

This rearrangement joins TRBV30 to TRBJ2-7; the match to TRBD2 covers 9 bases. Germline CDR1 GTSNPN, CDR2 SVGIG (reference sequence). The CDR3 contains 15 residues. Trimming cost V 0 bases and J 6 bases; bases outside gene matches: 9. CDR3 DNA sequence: TGTGCCTGGAGTGTCTTCGGGACTAGCTTTCTCGAGCAGTACTTC. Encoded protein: CAWSVFGTSFLEQYF.

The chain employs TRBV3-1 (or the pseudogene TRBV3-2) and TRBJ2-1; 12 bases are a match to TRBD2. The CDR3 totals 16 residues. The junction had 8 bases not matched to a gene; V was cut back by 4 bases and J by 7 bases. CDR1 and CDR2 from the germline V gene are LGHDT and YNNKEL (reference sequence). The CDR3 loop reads CASSRLAGGTGNEQFF. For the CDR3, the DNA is TGTGCCAGCAGCCGCCTAGCGGGAGGGACAGGGAATGAGCAGTTCTTC.

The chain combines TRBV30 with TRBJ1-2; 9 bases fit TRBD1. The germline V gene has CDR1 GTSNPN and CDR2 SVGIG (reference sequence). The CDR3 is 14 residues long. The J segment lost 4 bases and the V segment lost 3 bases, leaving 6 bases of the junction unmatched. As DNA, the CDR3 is TGTGCCTGGAGCCCGGGACAGGGCGGCTATGGCTACACCTTC. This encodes CAWSPGQGGYGYTF.

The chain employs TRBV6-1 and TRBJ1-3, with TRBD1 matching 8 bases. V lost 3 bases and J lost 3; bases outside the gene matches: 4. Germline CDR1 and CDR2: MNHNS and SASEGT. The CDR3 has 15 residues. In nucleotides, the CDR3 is TGTGCCAGCAGTGACAGGGGGCACCTTGGAAACACCATATATTTT. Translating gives CASSDRGHLGNTIYF.

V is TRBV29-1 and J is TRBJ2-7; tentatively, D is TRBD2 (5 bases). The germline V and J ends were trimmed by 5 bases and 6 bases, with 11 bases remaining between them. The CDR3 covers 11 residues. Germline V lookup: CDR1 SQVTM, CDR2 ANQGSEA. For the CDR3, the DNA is TGCAGCGTTCCTGGGAGTGGCGAGCAGTACTTC. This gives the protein CSVPGSGEQYF.

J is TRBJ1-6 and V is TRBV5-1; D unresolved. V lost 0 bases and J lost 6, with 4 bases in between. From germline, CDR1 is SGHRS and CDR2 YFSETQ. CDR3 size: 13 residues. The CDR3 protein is CASSLGFNSPLHF. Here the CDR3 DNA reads TGCGCCAGCAGCTTGGGGTTTAATTCACCCCTCCACTTT.

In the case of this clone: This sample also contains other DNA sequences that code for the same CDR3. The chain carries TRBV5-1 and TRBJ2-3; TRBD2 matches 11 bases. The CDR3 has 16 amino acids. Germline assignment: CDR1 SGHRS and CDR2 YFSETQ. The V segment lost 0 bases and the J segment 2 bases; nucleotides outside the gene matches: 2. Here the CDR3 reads CASSLGLAGFTDTQYF. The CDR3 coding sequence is TGCGCCAGCAGCTTGGGACTAGCGGGATTCACAGATACGCAGTATTTT.

The CDR3 here is CASSQTGTGPYEQYF. The CDR3 nucleotides read TGCGCCAGCAGCCAGACCGGGACAGGGCCCTACGAGCAGTACTTC. J is TRBJ2-7 and V is TRBV4-1; TRBD1 agrees at 9 bases. Germline CDR1 and CDR2: MGHRA and YSYEKL. The CDR3 extends over 15 amino acids. Losses at the gene ends were 3 bases for V and 2 bases for J; bases not matched to a gene: 5.

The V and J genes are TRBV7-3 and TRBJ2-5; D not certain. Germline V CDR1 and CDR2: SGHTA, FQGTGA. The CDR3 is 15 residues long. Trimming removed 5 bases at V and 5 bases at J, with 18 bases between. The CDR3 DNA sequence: TGTGCCAGCAGCCCGACCCGGGCCTCGAGGGAGACCCAGTACTTC. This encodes CASSPTRASRETQYF.

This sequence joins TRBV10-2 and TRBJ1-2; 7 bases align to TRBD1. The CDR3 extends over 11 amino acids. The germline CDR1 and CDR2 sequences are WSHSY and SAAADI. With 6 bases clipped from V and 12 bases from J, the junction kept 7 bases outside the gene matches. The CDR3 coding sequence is TGCGCCAGCAGGACTACAGGGGAACACACCTTC. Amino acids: CASRTTGEHTF.

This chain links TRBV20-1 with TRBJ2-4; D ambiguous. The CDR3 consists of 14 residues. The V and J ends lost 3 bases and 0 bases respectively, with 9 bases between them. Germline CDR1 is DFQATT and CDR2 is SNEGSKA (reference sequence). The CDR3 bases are TGCAGTGCTAGTAAGAATTTAGCCAAAAACATTCAGTACTTC. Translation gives CSASKNLAKNIQYF.

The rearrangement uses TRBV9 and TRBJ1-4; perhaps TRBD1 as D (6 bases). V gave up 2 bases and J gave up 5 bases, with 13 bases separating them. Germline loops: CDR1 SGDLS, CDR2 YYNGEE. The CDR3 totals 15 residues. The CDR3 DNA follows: TGTGCCAGCAGCGTGGTAGGGGGGGCAAATGAAAAACTGTTTTTT. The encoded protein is CASSVVGGANEKLFF.